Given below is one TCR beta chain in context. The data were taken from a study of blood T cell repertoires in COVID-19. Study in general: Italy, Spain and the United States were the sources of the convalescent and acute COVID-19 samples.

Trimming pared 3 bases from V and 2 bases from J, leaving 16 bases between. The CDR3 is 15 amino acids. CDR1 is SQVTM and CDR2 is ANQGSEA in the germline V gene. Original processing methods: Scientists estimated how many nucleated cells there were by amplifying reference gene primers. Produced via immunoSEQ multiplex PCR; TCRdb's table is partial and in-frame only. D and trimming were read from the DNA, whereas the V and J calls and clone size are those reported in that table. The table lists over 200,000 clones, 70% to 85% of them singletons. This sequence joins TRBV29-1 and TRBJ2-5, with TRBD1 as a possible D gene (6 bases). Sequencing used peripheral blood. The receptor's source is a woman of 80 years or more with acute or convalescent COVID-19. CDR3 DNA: TGCAGCGTTGATCAAACCGGCAGGGGTCAAGAGACCCAGTACTTC. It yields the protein CSVDQTGRGQETQYF.